This T cell receptor beta chain emerged from a study of T-cell memory formation after mild COVID-19. The CDR3 spans 14 residues. With 3 bases removed from V and 4 bases from J, the gap between germline ends came to 9 bases. Germline V CDR1 and CDR2: LNHDA, SQIVND (reference sequence). TCRdb passed the 5' RACE reads through MiXCR, listing each CDR3 protein once. In the table there are about 190,000 distinct CDR3 sequences, roughly 30% of which are singletons. The chain is built from TRBV19 and TRBJ2-2; tentatively, D is TRBD1 or TRBD2 (5 bases each). The sequenced sample consisted of PBMCs or a T cell subset sorted from them (not recorded which). The receptor was isolated from an adult woman who had mild COVID-19 (a few samples of this study predate the infection). Cell type and time point are not known. Here the CDR3 DNA reads TGTGCCAGTAGTATGTGGGGGACCACCGGGGAGCTGTTTTTT. Its protein product is CASSMWGTTGELFF. Full variable domain (rest looked up from reference TRBV19 and TRBJ2-2): DGGITQSPKYLFRKEGQNVTLSCEQNLNHDAMYWYRQDPGQGLRLIYYSQIVNDFQKGDIAEGYSVSREKKESFPLTVTSAQKNPTAFYLCASSMWGTTGELFFGEGSRLTVL.